These 5 T cell receptor beta chains were all obtained from the same sample, sequenced in a study of OX40 agonist ivuxolimab in advanced cancers. This table comes from immunoSEQ multiplex PCR, and its TCRdb copy is limited to in-frame clones, with some not included. Of fewer than 85,000 clones in the sample, 87% were seen once. The specimen comprised CD4+ or CD8+ T cells sorted from blood, sampled in a trial of the OX40 agonist ivuxolimab. These receptor sequences come from an adult with an advanced solid tumor such as melanoma, head and neck, liver or kidney cancer.

The rearrangement joins TRBV29-1 to TRBJ2-5; possibly TRBD1 for D (6 bases). V was trimmed by 8 bases and J by 4 bases, leaving 11 bases between them. The CDR3 consists of 11 residues. Germline values: CDR1 SQVTM, CDR2 ANQGSEA. CDR3 DNA: TGCAGCTTGGGACAACGAGAGACCCAGTACTTC. This encodes CSLGQRETQYF.

This clone was seen once. This sequence joins TRBV19 and TRBJ1-4; 9 bases are a match to TRBD1. Germline V gene lookup returns CDR1 LNHDA and CDR2 SQIVND (reference sequence). CDR3 size: 13 residues. V lost 4 bases to trimming and J lost 8 bases; unmatched junction nucleotides: 2. The chain's CDR3 is CASSKTGGEKLFF. The DNA for the CDR3 is TGTGCCAGTAGTAAGACAGGGGGAGAAAAACTGTTTTTT.

The count of this clone is one. CDR3 region: CASSGSNEQYF. The CDR3 DNA reads TGCGCCAGCAGCGGTTCGAACGAGCAGTACTTC. The genes are TRBV10-2 and TRBJ2-7, with D uncertain. The V end lost 6 bases, the J end lost 5 bases, and 8 bases lay between the germline ends. This CDR3 is built from 11 residues. Per germline, CDR1 WSHSY and CDR2 SAAADI.

The chain combines TRBV19 with TRBJ2-7, with D possibly being TRBD2 (5 bases). With 3 bases removed from V and 3 bases from J, the gap between germline ends came to 15 bases. This CDR3 has 15 residues. Looked up from germline, CDR1 is LNHDA and CDR2 is SQIVND (reference sequence). The CDR3 is CASSISGGFDYEQYF. The DNA for the CDR3 is TGTGCCAGTAGTATCAGCGGAGGTTTCGACTACGAGCAGTACTTC.

This sequence joins TRBV6-6 and TRBJ1-1; TRBD1 matches 8 bases. V gave up 3 bases and J gave up 5 bases; unmatched junction bases: 5. The CDR3 consists of 14 residues. CDR1 MNHNY and CDR2 SVGAGI come from the germline V gene (reference sequence). The CDR3 here is CASSYQGAGTEAFF. The CDR3 nucleotides read TGTGCCAGCAGTTATCAGGGGGCGGGGACTGAAGCTTTCTTT.